The source of this TCR beta chain is a study of breast tumors, draining lymph nodes, adjacent tissues. A word on this clonotype: What it recognizes is unknown.

Findings and caveats of the study: Luminal-like breast cancer showed significantly higher tumor–nontumor repertoire similarity than basal-like. Findings are consistent with lymph node origin and intratumoral expansion of most tumor T cells.

Germline CDR1 SNHLY, CDR2 FYNNEI. V lost 10 bases and J 5 bases, leaving 11 bases between the germline ends. The CDR3 length is 11 residues. Each CDR3 protein gets one entry after TCRdb re-called the multiplex PCR reads with MiXCR. This table holds 20,000 to 25,000 distinct CDR3 sequences, around 41% found once. Sample: breast tumor tissue. This clonotype originated in a female donor with breast cancer. Some clones in this sample may be carry-over from other donors' samples. This chain uses TRBV2 with TRBJ1-1; D might be TRBD1 (5 bases). The DNA for the CDR3 is TGTGCCACCAGGGATTATACTGAAGCTTTCTTT. As protein: CATRDYTEAFF.